This T cell receptor (beta chain) appears in the sequencing data of a study of OX40 agonist ivuxolimab in advanced cancers. Trimming took 1 base from V and 2 from J, leaving 15 bases between them. The length of the CDR3 is 16 residues. The germline V gene has CDR1 SGHRS and CDR2 YFSETQ. Method: immunoSEQ multiplex PCR; TCRdb's copy keeps in-frame clones and lacks some. The data contain over 55,000 clones, about nine tenths of them singletons. Here the sequenced sample was CD4+ or CD8+ T cells sorted from blood, taken in a trial of the OX40 agonist ivuxolimab. This chain links TRBV5-1 with TRBJ2-5; the D is unclear. The receptor's source is an adult with an advanced solid tumor such as melanoma, head and neck, liver or kidney cancer. CDR3 DNA: TGCGCCAGCAGCTTGATGGGCAGGAAAATTCAAGAGACCCAGTACTTC. It is translated as CASSLMGRKIQETQYF.